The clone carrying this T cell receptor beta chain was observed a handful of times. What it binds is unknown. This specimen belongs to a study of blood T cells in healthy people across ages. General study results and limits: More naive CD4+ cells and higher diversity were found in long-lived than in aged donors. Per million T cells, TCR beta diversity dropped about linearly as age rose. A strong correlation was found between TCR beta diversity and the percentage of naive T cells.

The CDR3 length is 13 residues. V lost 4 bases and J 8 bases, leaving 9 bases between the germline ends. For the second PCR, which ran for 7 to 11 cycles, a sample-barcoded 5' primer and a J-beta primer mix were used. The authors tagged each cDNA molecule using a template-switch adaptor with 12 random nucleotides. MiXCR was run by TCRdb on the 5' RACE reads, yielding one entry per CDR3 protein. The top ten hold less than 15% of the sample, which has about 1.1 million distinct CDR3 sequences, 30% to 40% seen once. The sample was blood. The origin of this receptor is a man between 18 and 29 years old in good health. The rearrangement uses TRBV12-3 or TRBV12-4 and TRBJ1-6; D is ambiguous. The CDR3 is CASSSRTHSPLHF. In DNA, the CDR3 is TGTGCCAGCAGTTCCAGGACCCATTCACCCCTCCACTTT.